This T cell receptor beta chain was recovered during a study of neurological immune-mediated disorders. This clonotype has only a few counts. Germline CDR1 is SGHRS and CDR2 is YFSETQ. V was trimmed by 1 base and J by 0 bases, leaving 6 bases between them. The CDR3 consists of 14 residues. TCRdb fed the 5' RACE reads into MiXCR, producing one record per CDR3 protein. Seen here are about 62,000 distinct CDR3 sequences, 3% to 4% observed once, and the top ten hold over 2%. The sequence derives from a woman aged 50 to 60 with multiple sclerosis. The chain has TRBV5-1 and TRBJ2-3; D not resolved. The sample consisted of PBMCs. The CDR3 nucleotides are TGCGCCAGCAGCTTGTTGGCTAGCACAGATACGCAGTATTTT. This gives the protein CASSLLASTDTQYF. Filled out from reference TRBV5-1 and TRBJ2-3, the complete variable domain reads KAGVTQTPRYLIKTRGQQVTLSCSPISGHRSVSWYQQTPGQGLQFLFEYFSETQRNKGNFPGRFSGRQFSNSRSEMNVSTLELGDSALYLCASSLLASTDTQYFGPGTRLTVL.